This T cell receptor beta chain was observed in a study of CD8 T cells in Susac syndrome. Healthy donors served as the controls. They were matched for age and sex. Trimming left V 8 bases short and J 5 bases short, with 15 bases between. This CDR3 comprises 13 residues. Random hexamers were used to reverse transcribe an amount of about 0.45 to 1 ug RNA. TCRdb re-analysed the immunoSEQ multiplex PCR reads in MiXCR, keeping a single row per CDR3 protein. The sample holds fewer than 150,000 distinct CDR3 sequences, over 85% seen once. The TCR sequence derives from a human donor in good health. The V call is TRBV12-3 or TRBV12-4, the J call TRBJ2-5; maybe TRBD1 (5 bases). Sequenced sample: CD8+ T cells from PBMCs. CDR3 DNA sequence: TGTGCCAGCTACCCAGGGTTTGGGGAGACCCAGTACTTC. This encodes CASYPGFGETQYF.